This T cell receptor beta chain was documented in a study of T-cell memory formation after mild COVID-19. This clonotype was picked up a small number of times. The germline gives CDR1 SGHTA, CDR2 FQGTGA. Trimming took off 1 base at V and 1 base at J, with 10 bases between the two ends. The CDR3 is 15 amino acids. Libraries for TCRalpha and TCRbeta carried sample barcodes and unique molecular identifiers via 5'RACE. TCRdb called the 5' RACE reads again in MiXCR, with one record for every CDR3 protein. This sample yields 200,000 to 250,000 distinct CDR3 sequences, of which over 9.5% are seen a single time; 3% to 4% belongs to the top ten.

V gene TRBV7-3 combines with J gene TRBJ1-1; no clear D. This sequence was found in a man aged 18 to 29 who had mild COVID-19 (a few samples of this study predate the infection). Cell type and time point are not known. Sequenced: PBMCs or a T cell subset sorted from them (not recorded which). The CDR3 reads CASSLNSLGNTEAFF. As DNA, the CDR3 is TGTGCCAGCAGCTTAAACTCATTAGGGAACACTGAAGCTTTCTTT. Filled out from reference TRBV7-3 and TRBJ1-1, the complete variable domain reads GAGVSQTPSNKVTEKGKYVELRCDPISGHTALYWYRQSLGQGPEFLIYFQGTGAADDSGLPNDRFFAVRPEGSVSTLKIQRTERGDSAVYLCASSLNSLGNTEAFFGQGTRLTVV.